This T cell receptor beta chain was sequenced for a study of early T cells in non-severe SARS-CoV-2 infection. The study's findings and limits: Private and CD4 specificities were missed by VDJdb matching, which favored anti-spike CD8 responses.

After removal of 5 bases from V and 5 bases from J, the junction contained 7 bases not matched to a gene. Germline V gene lookup returns CDR1 DFQATT and CDR2 SNEGSKA (reference sequence). This CDR3 contains 13 residues. Each single cDNA molecule received a unique molecular identifier. TCRdb re-called the 5' RACE reads through MiXCR, storing one row per CDR3 protein. The repertoire holds approximately 28,000 distinct CDR3 sequences, with 5.5% to 7.5% as singletons. This clonotype was counted at least ten times. Its specificity is unknown. The specimen comprised whole blood, sampled at baseline. The chain uses TRBV20-1 and TRBJ2-5, with 8 positions matching TRBD1. The sequence was obtained from an adult who was a healthcare worker with PCR-confirmed SARS-CoV-2 infection or an uninfected control (not recorded which). CDR3 amino acids: CSAETGVMETQYF. CDR3 sequence (DNA): TGCAGTGCTGAGACAGGGGTGATGGAGACCCAGTACTTC.